Sequencing of this T cell receptor beta chain was carried out in a study of glioma-infiltrating T cells after dendritic cell vaccination. In the study overall: Glioblastoma patients came from Phase I and II dendritic cell vaccination trials. General study findings and limits: No direct clonality-survival link was found; a diverse polyclonal response may matter. Estimated pretreatment TIL content predicted outcome after dendritic cell vaccination.

CDR3 length: 15 amino acids. V lost 0 bases and J 8 bases, leaving 16 bases between the germline ends. From germline, CDR1 is SGHAT and CDR2 FQNNGV. TCRdb's table, derived via immunoSEQ multiplex PCR, lists solely in-frame clones and lacks some. This table holds 80,000 to 100,000 clones, roughly three quarters found once. PBMC were collected before vaccination, two weeks after the third vaccination, and at progression. This clone was seen a handful of times. As yet, its antigen is unknown. This TCR derives from a human donor with glioblastoma. V usage is TRBV11-2 and J usage is TRBJ1-2; D might be TRBD1 (5 bases). The material was blood, obtained before dendritic cell vaccination. DNA for the CDR3: TGTGCCAGCAGCTTAGATGGCAGGGTTGGGCACGGCTACACCTTC. This sequence encodes CASSLDGRVGHGYTF.